The rows below give T cell receptor beta chains drawn from one sample of a study of OX40 agonist ivuxolimab in advanced cancers. TCRdb's copy holds only in-frame clones and misses some; the assay was immunoSEQ multiplex PCR. The data hold some 41,000 clones, with more than 85% observed a single time. Source: CD4+ or CD8+ T cells sorted from blood, taken in a trial of the OX40 agonist ivuxolimab. These receptor sequences come from an adult with an advanced solid tumor such as melanoma, head and neck, liver or kidney cancer. Both conserved end residues are part of each CDR3.

V,J,CDR3
TRBV5-4,TRBJ2-3,CASSLVADRATDTQYF
TRBV7-9,TRBJ2-3,CASSVVGTGADTQYF
TRBV25-1,TRBJ1-1,CASRRNTEAFF
TRBV19,TRBJ2-3,CASSLRAGVRTDTQYF
TRBV5-1,TRBJ2-1,CASSLGGFSYNEQFF
TRBV5-4,TRBJ1-2,CASSRDRMHGYTF
TRBV7-2,TRBJ2-1,CASRLDSHEQFF
TRBV19,TRBJ2-7,CASSSSPYEQYF
TRBV5-1,TRBJ2-7,CASSLDSGATRQYF
TRBV6-4,TRBJ2-1,CASNNKAGGPRGNEQFF
TRBV6-1,TRBJ2-7,CASMHRGTAYEQYF
TRBV18,TRBJ1-1,CASSPSLGSSNTEAFF
TRBV14,TRBJ1-2,CASSQGHLRTYGYTF
TRBV6-1,TRBJ2-2,CASIGFPNTGELFF
TRBV7-2,TRBJ2-3,CASSFSEGLGARSTQYF
TRBV6-1,TRBJ2-7,CASPDSSRAEQYF
TRBV29-1,TRBJ2-5,CSVEPPRDRGQTQYF
TRBV5-5,TRBJ2-7,CASSLSATGPYEQYF
TRBV7-8,TRBJ1-1,CASSHGPPAEAFF
TRBV19,TRBJ1-1,CASSRGLDRGDTEAFF
TRBV9,TRBJ2-2,CASSLRSNTGELFF
TRBV4-1,TRBJ1-4,CASSQGRQGRTNEKLFF
TRBV5-5,TRBJ2-7,CASSLDGPYEQYF
TRBV5-4,TRBJ2-7,CASSPGGTGAYEQYF
TRBV6-5,TRBJ2-3,CASSYGTVSDTQYF
TRBV19,TRBJ2-3,CASTLDLSTDTQYF
TRBV19,TRBJ1-5,CASSIGRVDSNQPQHF
TRBV27,TRBJ1-2,CASSSLQATNYGYTF
TRBV27,TRBJ1-1,CASRTGGGRWNTEAFF